The clone carrying this T cell receptor beta chain was seen a few times. Its antigen is currently unknown. These data come from a study of T cell responses to AZD1222 COVID-19 vaccine. Repertoires were generated with immunoSEQ multiplex PCR, while TCRdb's copy carries only in-frame clones and drops some. This sample has about 150,000 clones, with 85% to 90% found just once. Germline-derived CDR1 and CDR2 are DFQATT and SNEGSKA (reference sequence). The CDR3 contains 15 residues. Trimming at V came to 3 bases and at J to 6 bases, leaving 14 bases not matched to a gene. The study, taken as a whole, reports: Reportedly, nearly half of unique spike TCRs recognized epitopes outside B.1.351/B.1.1.7 mutations. Most donors were white British and more were female, and clonal diversity was possibly underestimated.

The genes are TRBV20-1 and TRBJ2-7; 7 bases agree with TRBD2. This TCR derives from an adult in good health. Sequenced material: peripheral blood, taken on day 0 of AZD1222 vaccination. The CDR3 sequence is CSASDSGGGIGEQYF. CDR3 in DNA: TGCAGTGCTAGTGACTCTGGCGGGGGAATCGGCGAGCAGTACTTC.